The clone carrying this T cell receptor beta chain was seen ten or more times. The sample belongs to a study of blood T cells in healthy people across ages. About the study: Using template switching, researchers captured about one barcoded beta molecule for each two T cells.

Alongside a J-beta primer mix, a sample-barcoded 5' primer served in a second PCR lasting roughly 6 to 11 cycles. MiXCR, run by TCRdb on the 5' RACE reads, gives a single entry per CDR3 protein. The sample has about 930,000 distinct CDR3 sequences, 25% to 30% seen once. Donors gave around 9.3 milliliters of peripheral blood apiece. A minimum of 6 micrograms of total RNA was extracted per sample. The same data also contributed to another study, on T cells of mothers and their children. That paper adds: There were over 8.5 million TCR beta CDR3 reads from each mother and around 2.7 million from each child.

This TCR was sampled from a woman in her thirties or forties in good health. The sample was blood.

CDR3: CASSPPNRNYGYTF. The CDR3 coding sequence is TGTGCCAGCAGCCCCCCCAACAGAAACTATGGCTACACCTTC. V is TRBV9 and J is TRBJ1-2; D gene ambiguous. Between the trimmed V and J ends, which lost 4 bases and 2 bases, there was a span of 12 bases. The CDR3 contains 14 residues. Germline-derived CDR1 and CDR2 are SGDLS and YYNGEE.